One sample yielded the 2 T cell receptor beta chains listed below, sequenced in a study of OX40 agonist ivuxolimab in advanced cancers. Measured with immunoSEQ multiplex PCR; TCRdb has only the in-frame clones, and not every one. The sample consists of 65,000 to 95,000 clones, about nine tenths of them appearing once. The starting material was CD4+ or CD8+ T cells sorted from blood, obtained in a trial of the OX40 agonist ivuxolimab. The receptors here all came from an adult with an advanced solid tumor such as melanoma, head and neck, liver or kidney cancer.

V is TRBV19 and J is TRBJ1-2; D gene unclear. Germline-derived CDR1 and CDR2 are LNHDA and SQIVND (reference sequence). The germline V and J ends were trimmed by 3 bases and 2 bases, with 13 bases remaining between them. This CDR3 spans 15 amino acids. The CDR3 loop reads CASSMVVWENYGYTF. CDR3 nucleotides: TGTGCCAGTAGTATGGTTGTATGGGAGAACTATGGCTACACCTTC.

The table lists this clone with a count of one. The chain links TRBV28 to TRBJ2-2, with 8 bases identical to TRBD2. The ends lost 3 bases at V and 5 bases at J; junction bases unmatched: 8. The CDR3 runs 16 residues. Germline V CDR1 and CDR2: MDHEN, SYDVKM. As DNA, the CDR3 is TGTGCCAGCAGTTTGGTAGCGGGATTTGGAACCGGGGAGCTGTTTTTT. Translated, it gives CASSLVAGFGTGELFF.